A selection of T cell receptor beta chains follows, all from one sample in a study of tumor-infiltrating lymphocytes in primary liver carcinoma. TCRdb recomputed calls from the multiplex PCR reads with MiXCR, one row per CDR3 protein. The data show 190,000 or so distinct CDR3 sequences, with approximately 65% seen just once and approximately 7% held by the top ten. The source material was peripheral blood. The receptors stem from a woman aged 55 to 70 with primary liver carcinoma and hepatitis B virus infection. The conserved cysteine and the conserved F or W are not part of the CDR3 here. The order of the fields is D gene, V gene, CDR3 protein. The D gene is left open where the match is weak.

D gene: TRBD2; V gene: TRBV5-1; CDR3 protein: ASSLEVAGGGNEQF
D gene: -; V gene: TRBV11-2; CDR3 protein: ASSLRGSSITKNIQY
D gene: -; V gene: TRBV6-5; CDR3 protein: ASSRRGDGYT
D gene: -; V gene: TRBV28; CDR3 protein: ASDLWKGAGVRNEQF
D gene: -; V gene: TRBV11-1; CDR3 protein: ASSPDRGSYVEQF
D gene: -; V gene: TRBV28; CDR3 protein: ASSLGQNNNQPQH
D gene: TRBD1; V gene: TRBV28; CDR3 protein: ASSRDSRGYT
D gene: TRBD2; V gene: TRBV7-8; CDR3 protein: ASSARTSGPKDTQY
D gene: -; V gene: TRBV7-9; CDR3 protein: ASSLGFLDTEQY
D gene: TRBD2; V gene: TRBV5-4; CDR3 protein: ASSGGRWNEQF
D gene: -; V gene: TRBV4-1; CDR3 protein: ASSQDPGGDYGYT
D gene: -; V gene: TRBV6-4; CDR3 protein: ASSDSLGPKTTQNYGYT
D gene: -; V gene: TRBV6-6; CDR3 protein: ASSQSGGGGCGHT
D gene: TRBD1; V gene: TRBV11-2; CDR3 protein: ASSPHRGVAGNTIY
D gene: TRBD2; V gene: TRBV11-2; CDR3 protein: SSSATSGSANEQF
D gene: TRBD2; V gene: TRBV6-1; CDR3 protein: ASRNGGGHLEQY
D gene: -; V gene: TRBV12-3/TRBV12-4; CDR3 protein: ATSKVRQGQETQY
D gene: -; V gene: TRBV11-2; CDR3 protein: ASSSVYYTETF
D gene: -; V gene: TRBV11-2; CDR3 protein: ASSLPGQQY
D gene: TRBD2; V gene: TRBV11-2; CDR3 protein: ASSFGLAGVEQF
D gene: -; V gene: TRBV4-1; CDR3 protein: ASSNRGGTEAF
D gene: TRBD2; V gene: TRBV6-2/TRBV6-3; CDR3 protein: VSSSPPSGRAGETQY
D gene: TRBD2; V gene: TRBV11-3; CDR3 protein: ASNSSGMFETQY
D gene: TRBD1; V gene: TRBV29-1; CDR3 protein: SVAQSGQGHNYGYT
D gene: TRBD1; V gene: TRBV29-1; CDR3 protein: SIREGARETQY
D gene: -; V gene: TRBV6-1; CDR3 protein: ASCLRVGVISDEQY
D gene: -; V gene: TRBV12-3/TRBV12-4; CDR3 protein: ASSPPDGGSGYT
D gene: TRBD2; V gene: TRBV6-4; CDR3 protein: ASSDSASGGSYNEQF
D gene: -; V gene: TRBV6-2/TRBV6-3; CDR3 protein: ASSIPAGPQETQY